These 19 T cell receptor beta chains were sequenced from one sample in a study of blood T cells in healthy people across ages. A second PCR of 7 to 11 cycles used a sample-barcoded 5' primer and a J-beta primer mix. TCRdb analysed the 5' RACE reads with MiXCR anew, one entry per CDR3 protein. The sample carries hundreds of thousands of distinct CDR3 sequences, roughly 60% recorded once. The source material was blood. Receptors were obtained from a man in his thirties or forties in good health.

The chain uses TRBV13 and TRBJ2-5; perhaps TRBD1 as D (5 bases). Between the trimmed V and J ends, which lost 1 base and 0 bases, there was a span of 12 bases. The length of the CDR3 is 16 residues. Germline CDR1 reads PRHDT; CDR2 reads FYEKMQ (reference sequence). The CDR3 coding sequence is TGTGCCAGCAGCTTAGAATTTGGCAGGGACCAAGAGACCCAGTACTTC. Its protein product is CASSLEFGRDQETQYF.

The chain recombines TRBV7-9 with TRBJ1-5; D unclear. The germline V and J ends were trimmed by 5 bases and 7 bases, with 12 bases remaining between them. CDR1 is SEHNR, CDR2 FQNEAQ, per germline (reference sequence). The CDR3 loop spans 13 amino acids. CDR3 in DNA: TGTGCCAGCAGCCGAGGAACGGAGCAGCCCCAGCATTTT. It codes for CASSRGTEQPQHF.

The chain employs TRBV2 and TRBJ1-5; TRBD1 is a possible D gene (5 bases). The V gene's germline CDR1 is SNHLY and CDR2 FYNNEI. Trimming removed 3 bases at V and 10 bases at J, with 16 bases between. This CDR3 has 14 amino acids. For the CDR3, the DNA is TGTGCCAGCAGTGACCGCGCTCGGGACCCTCCCCAGCATTTT. It yields the protein CASSDRARDPPQHF.

A few counts support this clonotype. The rearrangement links TRBV7-2 to TRBJ2-3; D remains unclear. There are 12 residues in the CDR3. Germline CDR1 and CDR2: SGHTA and FQGNSA. Trimming left V 7 bases short and J 2 bases short, with 7 bases between. CDR3 amino acids: CASTPSTDTQYF. The CDR3 nucleotides are TGTGCCAGCACCCCCTCCACAGATACGCAGTATTTT.

This sequence joins TRBV7-3 and TRBJ2-3, with D perhaps matching TRBD2 (5 bases). Germline V CDR1 and CDR2: SGHTA, FQGTGA. This CDR3 spans 13 amino acids. V was pared by 4 bases and J by 0 bases, with 5 bases between. The CDR3 bases are TGTGCCAGCAGCTCTAGCAGCACAGATACGCAGTATTTT. Amino acid sequence: CASSSSSTDTQYF.

The V gene is TRBV6-5, the J gene TRBJ2-3; D gene uncertain. Trimming took 4 bases from V and 2 from J, leaving 16 bases between them. CDR1 and CDR2 (germline): MNHEY, SVGAGI. The CDR3 has 16 amino acids. The CDR3 loop reads CASSSPRTTNTDTQYF. In DNA form, the CDR3 reads TGTGCCAGCAGTTCCCCCCGGACCACTAACACAGATACGCAGTATTTT.

The chain links TRBV3-1 to TRBJ2-3; 9 positions match TRBD2. This CDR3 has 16 amino acids. The trim removed 3 bases at V and 5 bases at J, leaving 9 bases unmatched. Germline V lookup: CDR1 LGHDT, CDR2 YNNKEL (reference sequence). CDR3: CASSQLISGRQDTQYF. CDR3 in DNA: TGTGCCAGCAGCCAGCTGATTAGCGGGAGACAAGATACGCAGTATTTT.

The chain has TRBV7-3 and TRBJ1-5; D ambiguous. CDR1 and CDR2 (germline): SGHTA, FQGTGA. Between the trimmed V and J ends, which lost 5 bases and 2 bases, there was a span of 13 bases. The CDR3 is made up of 15 amino acids. CDR3 protein: CASSTQSPGNQPQHF. The DNA for the CDR3 is TGTGCCAGCAGCACCCAGAGTCCGGGCAATCAGCCCCAGCATTTT.

The V gene is TRBV20-1, the J gene TRBJ1-2; no reliable D call. This CDR3 is 13 amino acids long. Germline lookup yields CDR1 DFQATT and CDR2 SNEGSKA (reference sequence). DNA for the CDR3: TGCAGCGCTCGACCGGGAAAGGGATATGGCTACACCTTC. Encoded protein: CSARPGKGYGYTF.

This sequence joins TRBV27 and TRBJ2-1; 8 bases align to TRBD2. The CDR3 is 13 residues long. The V gene's germline CDR1 is MNHEY and CDR2 SMNVEV (reference sequence). V lost 6 bases, J lost 12 bases, and 10 bases stayed unmatched. Here the CDR3 DNA reads TGTGCCAGCAGCACACAATCAGCGGGAGTGCAGTTCTTC. Translating gives CASSTQSAGVQFF.

This chain uses TRBV7-2 with TRBJ2-4, with TRBD2 as a possible D gene (6 bases). The J call is doubtful: the DNA matches TRBJ2-7 better. The CDR3 is made up of 14 amino acids. From germline, CDR1 is SGHTA and CDR2 FQGNSA. CDR3 DNA sequence: TGTGCCAGCAGCCTAGGGCGGGGCGAATCCGAGCAGTACTTC. It yields the protein CASSLGRGESEQYF.

The chain is built from TRBV6-1 and TRBJ2-5, with D uncertain. The DNA end is a closer match to TRBJ2-7, so the J assignment may be wrong. Per the germline V gene, CDR1 is MNHNS and CDR2 is SASEGT. CDR3 length equals 14 residues. CDR3 nucleotides: TGTGCCAGCGGGTGGTCGAGAGGAACCTACGAGCAGTACTTC. Its translation: CASGWSRGTYEQYF.

In this sample, this clonotype turned up many times. The V call is TRBV7-2, the J call TRBJ2-3; 12 nucleotides agree with TRBD2. CDR3 length: 17 residues. CDR1 SGHTA and CDR2 FQGNSA come from the germline V gene. The V and J ends lost 0 bases and 1 base, in that order; junction bases with no gene match: 2. The CDR3: CASSLALAGGGTDTQYF. The CDR3 DNA reads TGTGCCAGCAGCTTAGCACTAGCGGGGGGAGGCACAGATACGCAGTATTTT.

This clonotype occurred a few times. V is TRBV27 and J is TRBJ2-6, with TRBD1 identical over 7 bases. The CDR3 has 16 residues. Unmatched junction bases numbered 8, after V lost 5 bases and J lost 4 bases. Per germline, CDR1 MNHEY and CDR2 SMNVEV (reference sequence). CDR3 region: CASSELTGVGANVLTF. The CDR3 DNA sequence: TGTGCCAGCAGTGAGCTAACAGGGGTAGGGGCCAACGTCCTGACTTTC.

This rearrangement joins TRBV20-1 to TRBJ2-3, with 7 nucleotides matching TRBD2. The CDR3 extends over 15 amino acids. Germline assignment: CDR1 DFQATT and CDR2 SNEGSKA (reference sequence). J was trimmed by 4 bases and V by 1 base; bases with no gene match: 8. As DNA, the CDR3 is TGCAGTGCTAGAGTTCCCACTAGCGCCCCAGATACGCAGTATTTT. This translates into CSARVPTSAPDTQYF.

The chain combines TRBV10-1 with TRBJ1-1; no firm D call. Germline V lookup: CDR1 WNHNN, CDR2 SYGVQD (reference sequence). The CDR3 consists of 14 residues. The V and J ends lost 6 bases and 5 bases respectively, with 16 bases between them. The CDR3 spells CASSEGEFETEAFF. The DNA of the CDR3 is TGCGCCAGCAGCGAGGGAGAGTTCGAAACTGAAGCTTTCTTT.

The chain is built from TRBV7-2 and TRBJ1-2; TRBD1 matches 7 bases. V lost 8 bases to trimming and J lost 5 bases; unmatched junction nucleotides: 14. Looked up from germline, CDR1 is SGHTA and CDR2 is FQGNSA. The CDR3 length is 15 residues. CDR3 sequence (DNA): TGTGCCAGCGCGCCCGTAGGGGACAGCTGGTATGGCTACACCTTC. Translation: CASAPVGDSWYGYTF.

The chain joins TRBV7-2 to TRBJ2-5; D is ambiguous. The CDR3 spans 12 residues. In germline, CDR1 is SGHTA, CDR2 FQGNSA. Trimming took off 3 bases at V and 4 bases at J, with 6 bases between the two ends. CDR3 nucleotides: TGTGCCAGCAGCTTTTCGGGAGAGACCCAGTACTTC. Its translation is CASSFSGETQYF.

V gene TRBV6-5 combines with J gene TRBJ2-1, with D perhaps assigned TRBD1 or TRBD2 (5 bases each). In germline, CDR1 is MNHEY, CDR2 SVGAGI. The length of the CDR3 is 13 residues. V lost 1 base and J 13 bases, leaving 14 bases between the germline ends. The CDR3 is CASSYFLGDAQFF. DNA for the CDR3: TGTGCCAGCAGTTACTTCCTCGGGGACGCCCAGTTCTTC.